What follows are 22 T cell receptor beta chains derived from one specimen sequenced in a study of PD-1 blockade in classical Hodgkin lymphoma (TCRdb year 2020). Libraries were constructed by the immunoSEQ multiplex PCR assay. Drawn from immuneACCESS, this table holds only the in-frame rearrangements with V and J called that TCRdb kept. Clones are partly lost; checked studies trace under half to an unresolved V gene and leave the rest unexplained. The sample table holds tens of thousands of clones, of which approximately 81% were seen once. The ten biggest clones cover around 17% of the sample. The time point label of this sample denotes: cycle 1 day 1 (C1D1), immediately before nivolumab initiation. Relapse after autologous stem cell transplantation had occurred in all trial patients, and cohorts A, B and C were distinguished by prior brentuximab vedotin exposure. Sample: peripheral blood mononuclear cells (PBMCs), taken at baseline. The origin of the receptors is a human donor with classical Hodgkin lymphoma.

This clone was observed once. This sequence joins TRBV6-1 and TRBJ2-5, with TRBD2 matching over 7 bases. The V segment lost 3 bases and the J segment 3 bases; nucleotides outside the gene matches: 4. Germline assignment: CDR1 MNHNS and CDR2 SASEGT. CDR3 length: 14 residues. The CDR3 DNA reads as TGTGCCAGCAGTGATTCTAGCGGAAAAGAGACCCAGTACTTC. Protein sequence: CASSDSSGKETQYF.

This chain joins TRBV5-8 and TRBJ2-3; D possibly corresponds to TRBD1 (5 bases). Per germline, CDR1 SGHTS and CDR2 YDEGEE. V lost 4 bases and J lost 1, with 13 bases in between. The CDR3 sequence is 15 residues long. The CDR3 loop is CASSQGNARTDTQYF. DNA for the CDR3: TGTGCCAGCAGCCAGGGAAATGCCCGCACAGATACGCAGTATTTT.

The V gene is TRBV10-3, the J gene TRBJ2-5; TRBD2 might be the D (7 bases). V was pared by 2 bases and J by 4 bases, with 20 bases between. The CDR3 is made up of 17 amino acids. Looked up from germline, CDR1 is ENHRY and CDR2 is SYGVKD. In DNA form, the CDR3 reads TGTGCCATCAGTGAGCCAGGGTCGGGGGGCTCATCAGAGACCCAGTACTTC. Amino acid sequence: CAISEPGSGGSSETQYF.

The V and J genes are TRBV5-1 and TRBJ1-2; D perhaps matches TRBD1 (5 bases). The length of the CDR3 is 16 residues. Trimming left V 4 bases short and J 3 bases short, with 19 bases between. CDR1 is SGHRS, CDR2 YFSETQ, per germline. The CDR3 reads CASSDLGVGRDYGYTF. The CDR3 bases are TGCGCCAGCAGCGACCTAGGGGTTGGCAGGGACTATGGCTACACCTTC.

This clone was counted only a few times. The chain links TRBV11-3 to TRBJ1-1; the D is unclear. V lost 6 bases to trimming and J lost 1 base, with 21 bases between them. The V gene's germline CDR1 is SGHNT and CDR2 YENEEA. The CDR3 sequence is 17 residues long. The CDR3: CASRSRGNALSNTEAFF. The CDR3 bases are TGTGCCAGCAGGTCACGAGGGAATGCACTGTCGAACACTGAAGCTTTCTTT.

The V call is TRBV5-5, the J call TRBJ2-1; D gene uncertain. The CDR3 contains 12 residues. Per the germline V gene, CDR1 is SGHKS and CDR2 is YYEKEE (reference sequence). Trimming stripped 0 bases from V and 6 bases from J, with 4 bases between. The CDR3 DNA reads TGTGCCAGCAGCTTGGCCGCCAATGAGCAGTTCTTC. As protein: CASSLAANEQFF.

The chain employs TRBV30 and TRBJ1-2; the D gene is possibly TRBD1 (5 bases). Trimming pared 0 bases from V and 4 bases from J, leaving 15 bases between. Germline V gives CDR1 GTSNPN, CDR2 SVGIG (reference sequence). The CDR3 consists of 15 residues. The CDR3 region has the DNA TGTGCCTGGAGTGTACTTCTCAGGGCTGGCTATGGCTACACCTTC. Encoded protein: CAWSVLLRAGYGYTF.

This chain connects TRBV28 to TRBJ2-2; D unclear. CDR1 and CDR2 from the germline V gene are MDHEN and SYDVKM. V was trimmed by 7 bases and J by 5 bases, leaving 11 bases between them. The CDR3 consists of 13 residues. The DNA for the CDR3 is TGTGCCAGCATACCGAGATCTACCGGGGAGCTGTTTTTT. Encoded protein: CASIPRSTGELFF.

The rearrangement joins TRBV5-1 to TRBJ2-1; TRBD1 aligns across 7 bases. The trim removed 0 bases at V and 0 bases at J, leaving 6 bases unmatched. From germline, CDR1 is SGHRS and CDR2 YFSETQ. The CDR3 length is 17 residues. The CDR3 protein is CASSLGAGGSSYNEQFF. In nucleotides, the CDR3 is TGCGCCAGCAGCTTGGGGGCAGGGGGAAGCTCCTACAATGAGCAGTTCTTC.

The chain has TRBV11-2 and TRBJ2-3; a weak D match, TRBD2 (5 bases). Germline lookup yields CDR1 SGHAT and CDR2 FQNNGV. Trimming removed 1 base at V and 2 bases at J, with 10 bases between. The CDR3 extends over 15 amino acids. The CDR3 region is CASSLASYITDTQYF. The CDR3 DNA sequence: TGTGCCAGCAGCTTAGCTAGCTATATCACAGATACGCAGTATTTT.

This chain joins TRBV19 and TRBJ2-1; 7 bases line up with TRBD1. This CDR3 is 14 amino acids long. The V segment lost 4 bases and the J segment 4 bases; nucleotides outside the gene matches: 4. CDR1 is LNHDA and CDR2 is SQIVND in the germline V gene (reference sequence). The CDR3 sequence: CASSTGGGYNEQFF. For the CDR3, the DNA is TGTGCCAGTAGTACAGGGGGTGGATACAATGAGCAGTTCTTC. The full variable domain, completed using reference TRBV19 and TRBJ2-1, is DGGITQSPKYLFRKEGQNVTLSCEQNLNHDAMYWYRQDPGQGLRLIYYSQIVNDFQKGDIAEGYSVSREKKESFPLTVTSAQKNPTAFYLCASSTGGGYNEQFFGPGTRLTVL.

The gene calls are TRBV9 and TRBJ2-4; D gene uncertain. The germline gives CDR1 SGDLS, CDR2 YYNGEE. The length of the CDR3 is 14 residues. The V and J ends lost 4 bases and 0 bases respectively, with 8 bases between them. CDR3 sequence: CASSPDLAKNIQYF. Written as DNA, the CDR3 is TGTGCCAGCAGCCCCGACCTAGCCAAAAACATTCAGTACTTC. The whole variable domain, remainder taken from reference TRBV9 and TRBJ2-4, is DSGVTQTPKHLITATGQRVTLRCSPRSGDLSVYWYQQSLDQGLQFLIQYYNGEERAKGNILERFSAQQFPDLHSELNLSSLELGDSALYFCASSPDLAKNIQYFGAGTRLSVL.

V is TRBV19 and J is TRBJ1-5; D not resolved. Germline V gene data show CDR1 as LNHDA and CDR2 as SQIVND (reference sequence). V was cut by 8 bases and J by 0 bases, with 14 bases left in between. The CDR3 sequence is 15 residues long. CDR3 region: CASRLGFYSNQPQHF. In DNA, the CDR3 is TGTGCCAGTCGATTGGGTTTCTATAGCAATCAGCCCCAGCATTTT.

The rearrangement joins TRBV6-5 to TRBJ2-2, with a weak D call TRBD2 (6 bases). The V gene lost 5 bases and the J gene lost 5 bases, with 12 bases spanning the gap. The CDR3 totals 14 residues. Looked up from germline, CDR1 is MNHEY and CDR2 is SVGAGI. The CDR3, as DNA: TGTGCCAGCAGTCGAGCTGGGGGGACCGGGGAGCTGTTTTTT. Amino acid sequence: CASSRAGGTGELFF.

The rearrangement joins TRBV6-5 to TRBJ2-1; no clear D gene. Germline CDR1 reads MNHEY; CDR2 reads SVGAGI. Trimming left V 6 bases short and J 4 bases short, with 16 bases between. The CDR3 loop spans 15 amino acids. CDR3: CASRPSLAFYNEQFF. DNA for the CDR3: TGTGCCAGCAGACCCTCCCTTGCCTTTTACAATGAGCAGTTCTTC.

This clone was picked up a small number of times. This rearrangement joins TRBV25-1 to TRBJ2-5, with 10 bases matching TRBD2. Unmatched junction bases numbered 3, after V lost 7 bases and J lost 1 base. The CDR3 extends over 14 amino acids. CDR1 and CDR2 from the germline V gene are MGHDK and SYGVNS. The CDR3 sequence is CASTLAGGQETQYF. CDR3 coding DNA: TGTGCCAGCACCTTAGCGGGAGGCCAAGAGACCCAGTACTTC.

This clone was picked up one time. The rearrangement joins TRBV6-1 to TRBJ2-7; 7 bases align to TRBD1. The trim removed 4 bases at V and 6 bases at J, leaving 21 bases unmatched. The length of the CDR3 is 18 residues. The V gene's germline CDR1 is MNHNS and CDR2 SASEGT. The CDR3 sequence: CASSVILSAGTVNGEQYV. The CDR3 DNA is TGTGCCAGCAGTGTAATCCTATCCGCCGGGACAGTAAACGGCGAGCAGTACGTC.

The chain carries TRBV5-1 and TRBJ2-1; 11 positions agree with TRBD2. The CDR3 loop spans 16 amino acids. Trimming at V came to 4 bases and at J to 9 bases, leaving 12 bases not matched to a gene. Germline CDR1 is SGHRS and CDR2 is YFSETQ. The CDR3 DNA reads as TGCGCCAGCAGCCCAAGTATAGCGGGGGGGGTGCGTGAGCAGTTCTTC. Its translation is CASSPSIAGGVREQFF.

The genes are TRBV30 and TRBJ2-4; no clear D gene. V lost 1 base to trimming and J lost 1 base, with 2 bases between them. CDR1 and CDR2 from the germline V gene are GTSNPN and SVGIG (reference sequence). The CDR3 has 12 amino acids. The CDR3 coding sequence is TGTGCCTGGAGTGACGCCAAAAACATTCAGTACTTC. Amino acid sequence: CAWSDAKNIQYF.

The sample holds many counts of this clone. The rearrangement joins TRBV7-2 to TRBJ2-1; TRBD2 matches at 11 bases. Germline V gene lookup returns CDR1 SGHTA and CDR2 FQGNSA. The CDR3 contains 17 residues. V dropped 0 bases and J dropped 5; count of bases not matched to a gene: 6. The CDR3 here is CASSLARLAGGNNEQFF. CDR3 nucleotide sequence: TGTGCCAGCAGCTTAGCGCGCTTAGCGGGAGGGAACAATGAGCAGTTCTTC.

This chain uses TRBV11-3 with TRBJ1-1; 10 nucleotides line up with TRBD1. Trimming cost V 6 bases and J 3 bases; bases outside gene matches: 19. The CDR3 spans 19 residues. Per germline, CDR1 SGHNT and CDR2 YENEEA. The CDR3, as DNA: TGTGCCAGCAGTCCCGGTCCGGGACAGGGGACGAGAGGGTACACTGAAGCTTTCTTT. Amino acid sequence: CASSPGPGQGTRGYTEAFF.

The chain couples TRBV9 to TRBJ2-1; 8 bases are shared with TRBD1. J gave up 5 bases and V 4 bases, and 8 bases lay outside the gene matches. Germline V lookup: CDR1 SGDLS, CDR2 YYNGEE. The CDR3 totals 15 residues. The CDR3 loop reads CASSLRTGLNNEQFF. Here the CDR3 DNA reads TGTGCCAGCAGCTTACGGACAGGGCTTAACAATGAGCAGTTCTTC. Filled out from reference TRBV9 and TRBJ2-1, the complete variable domain reads DSGVTQTPKHLITATGQRVTLRCSPRSGDLSVYWYQQSLDQGLQFLIQYYNGEERAKGNILERFSAQQFPDLHSELNLSSLELGDSALYFCASSLRTGLNNEQFFGPGTRLTVL.